This section outlines one T cell receptor (beta chain) sequence together with its context. In the authors' methods: Quantification of nucleated cells was approximated via reference gene primer amplification. The protocol was immunoSEQ multiplex PCR, while the TCRdb copy is restricted to in-frame clones and leaves out a portion. That table furnishes V, J and clone size, whereas the DNA furnished D and trimming. The sample has under 350,000 clones; approximately 85% are singletons. The data are from a study of blood T cell repertoires in COVID-19. Looking at the study overall: Samples of COVID-19 (acute and convalescent) were obtained from the United States, Italy and Spain. PBMCs, B-cell-depleted T cells, or T cells provided the cDNA or gDNA that made up the material.

What was sequenced was peripheral blood. The receptor was derived from a human donor in a cohort sampled during active COVID-19.

CDR3 nucleotides: TGTGCCAGCGAAGCAGGGGGAGGAGAGACCCAGTACTTC. Protein sequence: CASEAGGGETQYF. The chain joins TRBV5-5 to TRBJ2-5; weak D call: TRBD1 (7 bases). CDR1 and CDR2 (germline): SGHKS, YYEKEE (reference sequence). This CDR3 comprises 13 residues. The germline V and J ends were trimmed by 7 bases and 4 bases, with 14 bases remaining between them.